This T cell receptor (beta chain) was identified during a study of blood T cell repertoires in COVID-19. Background on the study: Acute-phase and convalescent COVID-19 samples originated in the United States, Italy and Spain. Sample material is recorded as cDNA or gDNA derived from T cells, B-cell-depleted T cells, or PBMCs.

The CDR3 length is 13 residues. V was pared by 3 bases and J by 3 bases, with 3 bases between. The V gene's germline CDR1 is MDHEN and CDR2 SYDVKM. Recruited during active infection, patients (from Seattle) were subsequently followed longitudinally. Original data processing: Nucleated cell number was recorded as an estimate derived from reference gene primer amplification. Produced via immunoSEQ multiplex PCR; TCRdb's table is partial and in-frame only. V and J calls and clone size are copied from that table; D and trimming were computed from the DNA. This table holds some 160,000 clones, about nine tenths found once.

The chain couples TRBV28 to TRBJ1-6; D is uncertain. Sequenced input: peripheral blood. The receptor was isolated from a man aged 18 to 30 with COVID-19, enrolled during active disease. The CDR3 nucleotides are TGTGCCAGCAGTTTTAGCTATAATTCACCCCTCCACTTT. Its translation is CASSFSYNSPLHF.